This T cell receptor beta chain originates from a study of cytomegalovirus exposure and HLA in healthy donors (dated by TCRdb to about 2017). As for the study more broadly: An earlier analysis of several hundred of the donors reported 250 to 300 Gb of sequence data and roughly 110 million unique TCR beta sequences from about 179 million T cells. An early release that covered about 600 HLA-typed donors contained about 300 gigabases of sequencing data and 75 million to 100 million unique TCR sequences. Of the 300 to 500 genotyped donors, 75% to 85% were placed in the genetic ancestry cluster associated with self-reported Caucasian donors. The study aimed to test whether signatures of past pathogen exposure could be identified by cataloging public T cell receptors. Using immunosequencing, the study profiled T cell repertoires from roughly 650 subjects and related those repertoires to cytomegalovirus serostatus. Besides the first cohort of 666 subjects, a separate validation cohort made up of 90 to 150 different subjects was used. To predict cytomegalovirus infection status, the study combined high-throughput TCR immunosequencing, statistical association of individual TCRs with disease status, and machine learning. A later analysis re-examined previously published TCR beta repertoires from over 500 donors and added high-resolution HLA genotyping to investigate patterns of TCR occurrence. In the later analysis, no new phenotypic data were used to find candidate immune exposures; instead, reliance was placed on TCR beta sequences and their occurrence across donors. An earlier analysis of nearly 600 of the donors applied high-throughput TCR beta sequencing to assess whether each TCR beta V gene segment acted as functional or pseudogenic. Alongside the repertoire data, information on donor age, sex, ethnicity and CMV serostatus was compiled. A later genetic analysis took genome-wide SNP genotypes for about 65% of the 666 donors and used that subset as a discovery cohort. All discovery cohort repertoires had been generated on a single sequencing platform. Class I and class II HLA loci were covered by the typing at four-digit resolution. The number of typed donors differed by locus: roughly 620-630 for A, B, C, DRB1 and DQB1; some 500 for DQA1; some 610 for DPA1; and around 450 for DPB1. A handful of DR-DQ haplotypes were handled as single units for association and clustering because linkage in the cohort was strong. On average, around 240,000 unique TCR beta nucleotide sequences were sequenced per donor among a few hundred genotyped donors of the cohort, with about 19% of those sequences being non-productive. What the research found in general, with its limitations: Because HLA typing was missing for some donors at each locus, association tests included only the typed subset. In a later analysis, HLA-associated TCR beta chains were found to be more clonally expanded and to have lower generation probabilities than equally common non-associated chains. Assigning TCR associations to individual alleles was difficult when HLA alleles, especially DR and DQ, strongly co-occurred. A cluster of highly shared sequence variants was judged likely to represent a technical artifact of the sequencing pipeline. In a later analysis, some 17,000 TCR beta sequences were associated with specific HLA alleles at a false discovery rate of 0.05. An association between a missense DCLRE1C variant and V-gene and J-gene trimming of TCR beta chains was found in a later genetic analysis and replicated in an independent cohort. Presence/absence analyses assumed roughly uniform sequencing depth across donors, an assumption that may not hold. An earlier analysis of around 500 of the donors showed that most TCR beta V segments appeared in productive rearrangements either about 90% or about 30% of the time, which broadly matched IMGT annotations. Linkage disequilibrium might explain the correlated functional status among segregating V segments, but an unknown experimental factor could not be excluded. The classifier was reported to diagnose cytomegalovirus status with high specificity and sensitivity in both the original and validation cohorts. In this cohort, only TCR beta chains were sequenced, and detectable features were limited by the absence of alpha or paired-chain data. Most TCR sequences were seen in very few donors, while some public TCRs were found in many individuals. Some IMGT-functional V segments, including TRBV6-2 and TRBV6-3, could not be told apart with the 87-base-pair reads, so those segments were excluded. A total of some 180 TCR beta chains were listed by the study as associated with cytomegalovirus. It was suggested by the authors that the approach could potentially be generalized to other disease states and immunological phenotypes. According to a later analysis, TCR association rates differed among HLA loci, with DRB1 alleles showing the most associated TCRs and HLA-C alleles showing the fewest. A few of the identified cytomegalovirus-associated TCR beta chains were confirmed in vitro to be specific for cytomegalovirus antigens. According to a later analysis, parvovirus B19, influenza, CMV and Epstein-Barr virus appeared linked to several top co-occurrence clusters. According to a later genetic analysis, donors in an Asian-associated ancestry cluster had fewer N-insertions in productive TCRs than the approximately 700-donor mean. CMV serostatus was the only immune exposure information available for the cohort. About 15 rarely observed V segments, including chromosome 9 orphons, were excluded from the earlier analysis of approximately 600 of the donors because counts were too low. A further reported finding was that TCR beta sequences accurately predicted the HLA-A and HLA-B alleles for most subjects in the first cohort. According to a later analysis, most CMV-associated TCR beta chains appeared to be HLA-restricted, and the HLA associations seemed to be driven largely by CMV exposure.

V is cut by 4 bases and J by 2 bases, and the space between the germline ends is 13 bases. From the germline V gene, CDR1 is SGHRS and CDR2 is YFSETQ. Spanning cysteine to phenylalanine, the CDR3 consists of 15 amino acids. CDR3 DNA is the only sequence kept; it has 45 bases, read in frame from the first base. In regard to this clone: The specificity of this receptor is unknown. Per-nucleotide qualities are absent, and no much larger clonotype sits a single base away.

The cohort comprised under 700 healthy bone marrow donors. All cohort members were sampled while nominally healthy, although unrecorded immune exposures were likely present. The donor tested CMV seronegative, placing the donor among the 350 or so seronegative members of the cohort. A peripheral blood sample was collected from each donor, and TCR beta sequencing was performed on peripheral blood mononuclear cells. The Qiagen DNeasy Blood Extraction Kit was used to extract genomic DNA from the blood cell samples. Libraries were prepared through the immunoSEQ multiplex PCR assay. For the multiplex PCR, a mixture combining 60 forward primers for TCR Vbeta segments and 13 reverse primers for TCR Jbeta segments was used. The CDR3 region of rearranged TCR beta genes was amplified from genomic DNA with a multiplex PCR assay. On the Illumina HiSeq System, the amplified TCR beta libraries were sequenced as 87-base-pair reads. On the authors' methods: In a later analysis, some 80 million unique TCR beta chains were counted across the roughly 700 repertoires, and about 9.9 million of these chains were shared by at least two donors. A nearest-neighbor algorithm error-corrected the raw reads and collapsed the reads into unique sequences, merging closely related sequences to remove PCR and sequencing errors. Alignment of CDR3 sequences to IMGT reference sequences was used to assign V, D and J gene segments. For a sequence to be retained, a match of at least six nucleotides was required to both a V gene segment and a J gene segment. Rearrangements were called productive when the CDR3 lacked stop codons and stayed in frame with V and J; all others were non-productive. Following IMGT convention, CDR3 was defined as the stretch from the second conserved V-encoded cysteine up to the conserved J-encoded phenylalanine. The earlier analysis of 587 of the donors excluded sequences that lacked an unambiguous match to a single V gene segment. An earlier analysis of 500 to 700 of the donors classified V segments as functional when productive rearrangements were above 56.7% and as segregating when the standard deviation between donors was above 5%. To diagnose cytomegalovirus status from the catalog of TCR beta chain sequences, a statistical classification framework was built. V and J gene assignment, in a later analysis, came from comparing TCR nucleotide sequences with IMGT/GENE-DB human TR gene sequences. In a later analysis, CDR3 sequences and most-parsimonious VDJ recombination scenarios were assigned using the TCRdist pipeline. In a later analysis, each TCR beta chain was defined by its CDR3 amino acid sequence together with its V-gene family, and reads without a unique V-gene family were excluded. As a way to deal with suspected cross-contamination and a sequencing artifact, a later analysis dropped 592 nucleotide sequences that were highly shared and had low generation probability. For each public chain, a later analysis derived a clonal expansion index from normalized ranks of inferred template counts within each repertoire. In a later analysis, generation probabilities were computed with a VDJ recombination model fitted to out-of-frame rearrangements, and the resulting probabilities were checked against IGoR. In a later analysis, hypergeometric tests were used to score TCR-TCR, TCR-HLA and TCR-CMV co-occurrence, with a repertoire-size bias correction applied to TCR pairs. False discovery rates were estimated in a later analysis by permuting HLA or CMV assignments 20 times. In a later analysis, co-occurring TCRs were grouped using DBSCAN, with TCRdist sequence similarity added in when clustering inside HLA-allele-positive subsets. Co-occurrence clustering excluded repertoires with fewer than 30,000 or more than 120,000 public chains, plus five with anomalous nucleotide sharing. This immuneACCESS table, as held by TCRdb, lists in-frame sequences with V and J called but not all clones. Of the missing ones, under half trace to an unresolved V gene in checked studies; the others have no known cause. From that table come the V and J calls and clone size; the DNA was used to work out D and trimming. The table for this sample lists about 94,000 clones; nearly 80% of them were counted only once. The ten largest clonotypes hold roughly 3.8% of the sample.

The sample consisted of PBMCs. Recombination joined TRBV5-1 with TRBJ1-5; TRBD1 might be the D gene, on 6 matching bases. The clonotype originates from a woman aged 40 to 49 in good health and CMV-seronegative. The DNA sequence is TGCGCCAGCAGCCTTACAGGGTCCGGCAATCAGCCCCAGCATTTT. The translation is CASSLTGSGNQPQHF.